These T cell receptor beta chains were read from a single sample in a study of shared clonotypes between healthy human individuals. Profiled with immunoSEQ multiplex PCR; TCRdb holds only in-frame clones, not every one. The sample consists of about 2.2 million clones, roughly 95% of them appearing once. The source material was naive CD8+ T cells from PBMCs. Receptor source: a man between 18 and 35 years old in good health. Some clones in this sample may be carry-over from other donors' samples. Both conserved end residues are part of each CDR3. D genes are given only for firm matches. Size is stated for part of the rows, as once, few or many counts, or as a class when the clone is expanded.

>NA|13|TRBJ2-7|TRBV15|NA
CATSRGAGDEQYF
TGTGCCACCAGCAGGGGTGCAGGGGACGAGCAGTACTTC
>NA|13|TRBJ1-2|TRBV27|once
CASSLLAGYGYTF
TGTGCCAGCAGTTTATTGGCCGGATATGGCTACACCTTC
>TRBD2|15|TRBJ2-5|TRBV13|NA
CASSYGGAGEETQYF
TGTGCCAGCAGCTACGGGGGAGCGGGAGAGGAGACCCAGTACTTC
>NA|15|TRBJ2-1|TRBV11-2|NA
CASTPFGGTYNEQFF
TGTGCCAGCACCCCCTTCGGAGGCACCTACAATGAGCAGTTCTTC
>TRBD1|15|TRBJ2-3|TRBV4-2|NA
CASRHGTANTDTQYF
TGTGCCAGCAGGCACGGGACAGCAAACACAGATACGCAGTATTTT
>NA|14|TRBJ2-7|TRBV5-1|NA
CASSYLAESYEQYF
TGCGCCAGCAGCTACTTAGCGGAATCCTACGAGCAGTACTTC
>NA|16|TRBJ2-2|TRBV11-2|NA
CASTGWDETYSGELFF
TGTGCCAGCACCGGCTGGGACGAGACTTACAGCGGGGAGCTGTTTTTT
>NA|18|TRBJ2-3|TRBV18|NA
CASSPGWGSGRDTDTQYF
TGTGCCAGCTCCCCGGGGTGGGGTAGCGGAAGGGACACAGATACGCAGTATTTT
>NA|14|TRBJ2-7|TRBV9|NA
CASSVSGPAYEQYF
TGTGCCAGCAGCGTATCCGGGCCGGCCTACGAGCAGTACTTC
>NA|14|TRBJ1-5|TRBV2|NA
CASSPWDPNQPQHF
TGTGCCAGCAGTCCTTGGGACCCCAATCAGCCCCAGCATTTT
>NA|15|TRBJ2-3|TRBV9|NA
CASSVAGGVTDTQYF
TGTGCCAGCAGCGTAGCTGGGGGAGTCACAGATACGCAGTATTTT
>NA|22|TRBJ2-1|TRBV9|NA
CASSGPGGWPQHRDPFGNEQFF
TGTGCCAGCAGCGGCCCCGGGGGCTGGCCACAACACCGGGACCCCTTTGGCAATGAGCAGTTCTTC
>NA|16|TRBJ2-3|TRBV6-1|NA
CASSELRLSSTDTQYF
TGTGCCAGCAGTGAATTAAGACTTTCTAGCACAGATACGCAGTATTTT
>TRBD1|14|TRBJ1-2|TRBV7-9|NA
CASSLLDRGGGYTF
TGTGCCAGCAGCTTACTTGACAGGGGTGGTGGCTACACCTTC
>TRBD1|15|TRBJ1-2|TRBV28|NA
CASSFRTGANYGYTF
TGTGCCAGCAGTTTTCGGACAGGGGCTAACTATGGCTACACCTTC
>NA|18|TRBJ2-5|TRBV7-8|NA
CASSLGEMKLTGEETQYF
TGTGCCAGCAGCTTAGGGGAAATGAAGTTGACTGGGGAAGAGACCCAGTACTTC
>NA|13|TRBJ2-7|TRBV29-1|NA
CSVGWGISYEQYF
TGCAGCGTCGGCTGGGGGATATCCTACGAGCAGTACTTC
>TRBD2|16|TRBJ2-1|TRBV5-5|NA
CASSLWDSGSLIEQFF
TGTGCCAGCAGCTTGTGGGATAGCGGGTCCCTTATTGAGCAGTTCTTC
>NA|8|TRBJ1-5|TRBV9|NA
CASNPQHF
TGTGCCAGCAATCCCCAGCATTTT
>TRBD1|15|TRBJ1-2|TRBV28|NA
CASSKDRGRGYGYTF
TGTGCCAGCAGTAAAGACAGGGGGCGCGGGTATGGCTACACCTTC
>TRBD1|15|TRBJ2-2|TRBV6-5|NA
CASSFDRGNTGELFF
TGTGCCAGCAGCTTCGACAGGGGTAACACCGGGGAGCTGTTTTTT
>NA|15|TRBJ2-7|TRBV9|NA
CASTQRADPPYEQYF
TGTGCCAGCACCCAGAGGGCCGATCCACCCTACGAGCAGTACTTC
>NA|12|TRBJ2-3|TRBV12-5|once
CASGWARDTQYF
TGTGCTAGTGGTTGGGCTAGAGATACGCAGTATTTT
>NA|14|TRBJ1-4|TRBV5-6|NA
CASRRSTGIEKLFF
TGTGCCAGCAGGCGAAGTACAGGGATCGAAAAACTGTTTTTT
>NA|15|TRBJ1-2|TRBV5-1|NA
CASSWGRDGYYGYTF
TGCGCCAGCAGCTGGGGAAGGGACGGATACTATGGCTACACCTTC
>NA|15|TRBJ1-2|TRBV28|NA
CASSTGTPPLGGYTF
TGTGCCAGCAGCACCGGGACTCCCCCCCTGGGTGGCTACACCTTC
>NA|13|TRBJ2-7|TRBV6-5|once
CASSLEGVYEQYF
TGTGCCAGCAGCCTCGAGGGAGTCTACGAGCAGTACTTC
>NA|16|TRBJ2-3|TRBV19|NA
CASSTQDNQTTDTQYF
TGTGCCAGTAGTACCCAGGACAACCAGACCACAGATACGCAGTATTTT